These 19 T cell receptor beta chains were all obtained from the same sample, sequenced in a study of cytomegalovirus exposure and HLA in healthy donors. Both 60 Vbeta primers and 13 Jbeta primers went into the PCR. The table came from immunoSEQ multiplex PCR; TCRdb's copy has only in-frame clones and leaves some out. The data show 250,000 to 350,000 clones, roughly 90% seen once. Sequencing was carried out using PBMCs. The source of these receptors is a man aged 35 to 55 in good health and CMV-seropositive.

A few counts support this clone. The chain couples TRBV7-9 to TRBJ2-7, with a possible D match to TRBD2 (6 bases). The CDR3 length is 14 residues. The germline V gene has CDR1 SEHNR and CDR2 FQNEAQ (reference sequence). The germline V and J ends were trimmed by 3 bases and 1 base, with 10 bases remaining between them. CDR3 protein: CASSLGTESYEQYF. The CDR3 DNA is TGTGCCAGCAGCTTGGGGACTGAGTCCTACGAGCAGTACTTC.

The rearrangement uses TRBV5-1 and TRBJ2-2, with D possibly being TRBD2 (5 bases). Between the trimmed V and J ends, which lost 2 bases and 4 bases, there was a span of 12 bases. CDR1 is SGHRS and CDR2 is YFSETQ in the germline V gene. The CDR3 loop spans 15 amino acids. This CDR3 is CASSLARSGTGELFF. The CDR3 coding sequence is TGCGCCAGCAGCTTAGCCCGGAGCGGCACCGGGGAGCTGTTTTTT.

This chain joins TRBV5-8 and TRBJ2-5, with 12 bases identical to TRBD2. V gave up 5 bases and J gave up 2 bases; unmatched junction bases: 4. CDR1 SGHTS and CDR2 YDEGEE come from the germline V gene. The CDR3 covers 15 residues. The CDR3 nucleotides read TGTGCCAGCAGACCCGGGACTAGCGGGCAAGAGACCCAGTACTTC. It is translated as CASRPGTSGQETQYF.

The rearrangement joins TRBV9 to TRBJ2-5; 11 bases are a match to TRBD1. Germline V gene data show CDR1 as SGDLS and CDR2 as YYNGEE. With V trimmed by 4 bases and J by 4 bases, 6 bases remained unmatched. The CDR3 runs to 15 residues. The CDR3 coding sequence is TGTGCCAGCAGCCTCGGACAGGGGGCGCGAGAGACCCAGTACTTC. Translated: CASSLGQGARETQYF.

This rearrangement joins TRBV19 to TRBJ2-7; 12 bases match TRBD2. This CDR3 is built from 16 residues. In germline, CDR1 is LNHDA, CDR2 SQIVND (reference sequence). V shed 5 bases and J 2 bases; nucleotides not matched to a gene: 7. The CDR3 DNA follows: TGTGCCAGTAGTGTCGGACTAGCGGGGATTCCCTACGAGCAGTACTTC. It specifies CASSVGLAGIPYEQYF.

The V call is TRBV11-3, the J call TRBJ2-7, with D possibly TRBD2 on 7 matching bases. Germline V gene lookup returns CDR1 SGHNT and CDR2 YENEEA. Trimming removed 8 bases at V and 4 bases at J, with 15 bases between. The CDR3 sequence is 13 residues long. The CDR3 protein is CASSRGAIYEQYF. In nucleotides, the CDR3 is TGTGCCAGCTCCCGGGGGGCAATTTACGAGCAGTACTTC.

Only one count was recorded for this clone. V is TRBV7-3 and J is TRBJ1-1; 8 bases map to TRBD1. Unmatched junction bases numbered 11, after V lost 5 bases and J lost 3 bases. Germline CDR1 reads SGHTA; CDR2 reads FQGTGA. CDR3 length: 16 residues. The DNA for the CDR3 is TGTGCCAGCAGCCCTGGGCCAGGGGGCCAGGACACTGAAGCTTTCTTT. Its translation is CASSPGPGGQDTEAFF.

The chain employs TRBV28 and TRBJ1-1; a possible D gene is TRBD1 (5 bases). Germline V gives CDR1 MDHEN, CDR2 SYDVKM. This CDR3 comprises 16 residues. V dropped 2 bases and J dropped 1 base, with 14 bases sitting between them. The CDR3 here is CASSLERRGRNTEAFF. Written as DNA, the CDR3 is TGTGCCAGCAGTTTAGAGAGGCGGGGGAGGAACACTGAAGCTTTCTTT.

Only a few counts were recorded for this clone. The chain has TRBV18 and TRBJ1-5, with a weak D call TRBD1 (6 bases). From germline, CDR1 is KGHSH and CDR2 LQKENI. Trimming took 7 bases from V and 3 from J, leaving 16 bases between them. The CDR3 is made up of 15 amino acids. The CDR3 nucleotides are TGTGCCAGCTTAGCTAGGAACAGGGCCAATCAGCCCCAGCATTTT. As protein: CASLARNRANQPQHF.

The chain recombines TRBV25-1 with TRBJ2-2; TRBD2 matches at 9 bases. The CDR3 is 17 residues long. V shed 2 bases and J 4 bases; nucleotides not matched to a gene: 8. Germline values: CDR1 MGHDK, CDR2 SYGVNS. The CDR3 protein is CASSEGAAGGPTGELFF. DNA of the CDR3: TGTGCCAGCAGTGAAGGAGCAGCGGGAGGACCCACCGGGGAGCTGTTTTTT.

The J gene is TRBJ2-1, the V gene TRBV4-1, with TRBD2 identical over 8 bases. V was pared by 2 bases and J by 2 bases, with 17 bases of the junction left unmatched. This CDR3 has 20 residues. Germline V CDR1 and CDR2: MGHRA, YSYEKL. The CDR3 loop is CASSQRLTSGLAGPYNEQFF. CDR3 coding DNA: TGCGCCAGCAGCCAACGCCTTACTAGCGGATTAGCAGGTCCCTACAATGAGCAGTTCTTC.

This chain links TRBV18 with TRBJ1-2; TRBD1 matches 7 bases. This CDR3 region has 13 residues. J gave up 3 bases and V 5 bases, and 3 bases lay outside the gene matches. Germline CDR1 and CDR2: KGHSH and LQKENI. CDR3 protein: CASSTTGDYGYTF. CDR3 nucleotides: TGTGCCAGCTCAACCACAGGGGACTATGGCTACACCTTC.

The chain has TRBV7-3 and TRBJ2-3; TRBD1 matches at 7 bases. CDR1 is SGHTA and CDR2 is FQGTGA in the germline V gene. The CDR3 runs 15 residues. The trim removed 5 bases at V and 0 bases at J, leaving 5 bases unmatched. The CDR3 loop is CASSVGTASTDTQYF. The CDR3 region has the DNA TGTGCCAGCAGCGTCGGGACAGCTAGCACAGATACGCAGTATTTT. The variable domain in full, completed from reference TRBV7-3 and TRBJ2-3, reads GAGVSQTPSNKVTEKGKYVELRCDPISGHTALYWYRQSLGQGPEFLIYFQGTGAADDSGLPNDRFFAVRPEGSVSTLKIQRTERGDSAVYLCASSVGTASTDTQYFGPGTRLTVL.

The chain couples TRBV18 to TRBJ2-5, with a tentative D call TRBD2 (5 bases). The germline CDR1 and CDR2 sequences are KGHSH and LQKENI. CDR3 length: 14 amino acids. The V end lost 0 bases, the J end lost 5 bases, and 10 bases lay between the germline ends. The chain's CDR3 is CASSPPGRLETQYF. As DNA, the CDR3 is TGTGCCAGCTCACCACCGGGGAGACTGGAGACCCAGTACTTC. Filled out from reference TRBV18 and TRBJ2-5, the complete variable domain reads NAGVMQNPRHLVRRRGQEARLRCSPMKGHSHVYWYRQLPEEGLKFMVYLQKENIIDESGMPKERFSAEFPKEGPSILRIQQVVRGDSAAYFCASSPPGRLETQYFGPGTRLLVL.

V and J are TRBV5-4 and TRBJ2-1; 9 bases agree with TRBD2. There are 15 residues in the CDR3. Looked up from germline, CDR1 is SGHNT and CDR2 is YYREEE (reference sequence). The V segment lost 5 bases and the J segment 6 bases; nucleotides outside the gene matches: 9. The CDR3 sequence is CASRGPSGRLNEQFF. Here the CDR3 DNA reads TGTGCCAGCAGGGGCCCCAGCGGGAGGCTCAATGAGCAGTTCTTC.

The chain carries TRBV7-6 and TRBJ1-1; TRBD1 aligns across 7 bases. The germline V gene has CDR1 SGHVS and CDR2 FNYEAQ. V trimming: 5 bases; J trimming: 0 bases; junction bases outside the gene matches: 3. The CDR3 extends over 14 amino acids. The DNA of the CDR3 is TGTGCCAGCAGCGCGGGACAGATGAACACTGAAGCTTTCTTT. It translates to CASSAGQMNTEAFF.

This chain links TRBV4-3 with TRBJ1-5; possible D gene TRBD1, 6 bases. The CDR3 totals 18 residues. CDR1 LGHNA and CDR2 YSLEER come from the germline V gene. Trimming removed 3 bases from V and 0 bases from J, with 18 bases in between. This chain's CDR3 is CASSQARGLDYSNQPQHF. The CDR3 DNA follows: TGCGCCAGCAGCCAGGCCAGGGGCTTGGATTATAGCAATCAGCCCCAGCATTTT.

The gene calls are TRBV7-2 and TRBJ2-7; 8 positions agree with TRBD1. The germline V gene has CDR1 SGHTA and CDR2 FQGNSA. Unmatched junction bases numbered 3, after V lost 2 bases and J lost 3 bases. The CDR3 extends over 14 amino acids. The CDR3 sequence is CASSLYGTGYEQYF. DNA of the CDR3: TGTGCCAGCAGCTTATACGGGACAGGCTACGAGCAGTACTTC.

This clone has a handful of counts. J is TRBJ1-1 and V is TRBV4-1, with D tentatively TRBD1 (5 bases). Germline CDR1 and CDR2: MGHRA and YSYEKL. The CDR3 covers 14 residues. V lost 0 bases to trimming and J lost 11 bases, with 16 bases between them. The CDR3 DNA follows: TGCGCCAGCAGCCAAGATGGGCAGGGAATCGGGGCTTTCTTT. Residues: CASSQDGQGIGAFF.